The rows below give T cell receptor beta chains drawn from one sample of a study of blood T cell repertoires in COVID-19. The method was immunoSEQ multiplex PCR; TCRdb's version includes in-frame clones alone and lacks a portion of them. This sample has roughly 15,000 clones, with roughly three quarters found just once. The sequenced sample consisted of peripheral blood. These receptors all stem from a man between 60 and 75 years old with acute or convalescent COVID-19. CDR3s include the opening cysteine and the closing phenylalanine or tryptophan. D genes are given only for firm matches. Clone size is stated in some rows and not others, as once, few, many or a class when expanded.

V gene	D gene	J gene	clone size	CDR3 DNA	CDR3 protein
TRBV11-2	.	TRBJ1-1	.	TGTGCCAGCAGCTTAGGAAGGGGCACTGAAGCTTTCTTT	CASSLGRGTEAFF
TRBV9	.	TRBJ1-1	.	TGTGCCAGCAGCGTAGGAGGAGGCTCGATAGGATCTGAAGCTTTCTTT	CASSVGGGSIGSEAFF
TRBV29-1	.	TRBJ1-4	.	TGCAGCGTTGAAGGGACATTGCCTAATGAAAAACTGTTTTTT	CSVEGTLPNEKLFF
TRBV6-1	TRBD2	TRBJ2-7	.	TGTGCCAGCAGTGAACAGCCTAGCGGGAGGGGTGAGCAGTACTTC	CASSEQPSGRGEQYF
TRBV4-1	TRBD1	TRBJ2-1	.	TGCGCCAGCAGCCAAGAAGCGGGACAGGGCATCTGGAATGAGCAGTTCTTC	CASSQEAGQGIWNEQFF
TRBV3-1/TRBV3-2	TRBD1	TRBJ1-1	.	TGTGCCAGCAGCACCCGGGACAGGATGAACACTGAAGCTTTCTTT	CASSTRDRMNTEAFF
TRBV30	.	TRBJ1-5	.	TGTGCCTGGAGTGAAGGGACTCTTAGCAATCAGCCCCAGCATTTT	CAWSEGTLSNQPQHF
TRBV7-8	.	TRBJ2-1	.	TGTGCCAGCAGCTTCGACCAGGGGAATTACAATGAGCAGTTCTTC	CASSFDQGNYNEQFF
TRBV4-3	TRBD1	TRBJ2-7	few	TGCGCCAGCAGCCAATATGGGACAGGGACTTACGAGCAGTACTTC	CASSQYGTGTYEQYF
TRBV5-6	TRBD1	TRBJ2-7	.	TGTGCCAGCAGCTTTGGAGCAGGGGGCTACGAGCAGTACTTC	CASSFGAGGYEQYF
TRBV15	TRBD1	TRBJ1-1	few	TGTGCCACCAGCAGAACGGGACAGGTGAACACTGAAGCTTTCTTT	CATSRTGQVNTEAFF
TRBV7-2	.	TRBJ2-5	.	TGTGCCAGCAGCTTAGCCTTCGCCTCGGGGGAGACCCAGTACTTC	CASSLAFASGETQYF
TRBV6-6	TRBD1	TRBJ2-7	.	TGTGCCAGCACCCACCCGTGGGGGACAGGGGTCGACGAGCAGTACTTC	CASTHPWGTGVDEQYF
TRBV5-4	TRBD2	TRBJ2-7	few	TGTGCCAGCAGCTTGACTAGCGGTAAATCCTACGAGCAGTACTTC	CASSLTSGKSYEQYF
TRBV9	.	TRBJ1-2	.	TGTGCCAGCAGCGTAGGTCACAATAACTATGGCTACACCTTC	CASSVGHNNYGYTF
TRBV6-5	.	TRBJ1-5	few	TGTGCCAGCAGACAGAGTAGCAATCAGCCCCAGCATTTT	CASRQSSNQPQHF
TRBV7-9	.	TRBJ2-7	few	TGTGCCAGCGGAGACGGCTCCTACGAGCAGTACTTC	CASGDGSYEQYF
TRBV7-2	.	TRBJ1-6	.	TGTGCCAGCAGATTCGGGAGCTCCTATAATTCACCCCTCCACTTT	CASRFGSSYNSPLHF
TRBV5-1	.	TRBJ2-5	.	TGCGCCAGCAGCTTGGCCCCCCCCGGGGGGCGCGGACAAGAGACCCAGTACTTC	CASSLAPPGGRGQETQYF
TRBV9	TRBD1	TRBJ2-3	.	TGTGCCAGCAGCGTGACAGGGGGCCGGAGAGATACGCAGTATTTT	CASSVTGGRRDTQYF
TRBV19	TRBD2	TRBJ2-7	.	TGTGCCAGTAGGGGGACTAGCGGGGCCAACTACGAGCAGTACTTC	CASRGTSGANYEQYF
TRBV19	.	TRBJ2-1	.	TGTGCCAGTAGTGTCCGGGACTCCACGCTCTATGAGCAGTTCTTC	CASSVRDSTLYEQFF
TRBV12-3/TRBV12-4	.	TRBJ1-2	few	TGTGCCACCCAAGGGGTTGACTATGGCTACACCTTC	CATQGVDYGYTF
TRBV15	.	TRBJ1-5	.	TGTGCCACCAGCAGAGATTTACCAGACAATCAGCCCCAGCATTTT	CATSRDLPDNQPQHF
TRBV19	TRBD1	TRBJ1-2	.	TGTGCCAGTAGTAGCCTGACAGGGACCAATGGCTACACCTTC	CASSSLTGTNGYTF
TRBV6-5	.	TRBJ2-4	.	TGTGCCAGTACAGGAGTCAAAAACATTCAGTACTTC	CASTGVKNIQYF
TRBV7-2	TRBD2	TRBJ2-7	.	TGTGCCAGCAGCACTAGCGGGAGGGTAACCTACGAGCAGTACTTC	CASSTSGRVTYEQYF
TRBV4-1	.	TRBJ2-7	once	TGCGCCAGCAGCCAAGTACAGGCGACAACCTACGAGCAGTACTTC	CASSQVQATTYEQYF
TRBV19	.	TRBJ1-2	few	TGTGCCAGTAGTATAGTAGCAGGGTTGAGCTATGGCTACACCTTC	CASSIVAGLSYGYTF
TRBV2	.	TRBJ1-6	.	TGTGCCAGCAGTGGATACGGACAGAGTTTCAGCTCCTATAATTCACCCCTCCACTTT	CASSGYGQSFSSYNSPLHF
TRBV10-3	TRBD1	TRBJ1-1	.	TGTGCCATCAGCGACGGCCTGACAGGGGCCTCCCTCATGAACACTGAAGCTTTCTTT	CAISDGLTGASLMNTEAFF
TRBV2	.	TRBJ1-6	.	TGTGCCAGCAGAAAGGGGGTCGGGGCCCTCCACTTT	CASRKGVGALHF
TRBV2	TRBD1	TRBJ1-2	.	TGTGCCGCGACAGGGGGCGCGAGGTGGTCCTATGGCTACACCTTC	CAATGGARWSYGYTF
TRBV5-5	TRBD2	TRBJ2-1	few	TGTGCCAGCAGCCCTGGGACTAGCAAAGGGGAGCAGTTCTTC	CASSPGTSKGEQFF
TRBV9	.	TRBJ2-7	.	TGTGCCAGCAGCGTTTGGGAAGCGGGCGAGCAGTACTTC	CASSVWEAGEQYF
TRBV3-1/TRBV3-2	.	TRBJ1-5	.	TGTGCCAGCAGCGCATCAGGGAGCAATCAGCCCCAGCATTTT	CASSASGSNQPQHF
TRBV7-9	TRBD2	TRBJ2-1	.	TGTGCCAGCAGCTTAGCGCCTCCGGGGGGGATCTACAATGAGCAGTTCTTC	CASSLAPPGGIYNEQFF
TRBV11-2	TRBD1	TRBJ1-3	.	TGTGCCAGCAGCATGACAGGGAATGGAAACACCATATATTTT	CASSMTGNGNTIYF
TRBV5-5	.	TRBJ2-7	.	TGTGCCAGCAGCTTGGTCGGTGGGAGCTCCTACGAGCAGTACTTC	CASSLVGGSSYEQYF
TRBV19	.	TRBJ1-2	.	TGTGCCAGTAGCCCTGGGACACAGTATGGCTACACCTTC	CASSPGTQYGYTF
TRBV19	.	TRBJ2-7	.	TGTGCCAGTAGCTCGGGGGTAGGACAACTCTCCTACGAGCAGTACTTC	CASSSGVGQLSYEQYF
TRBV6-1	.	TRBJ2-7	.	TGTGCCAGCCCGACGGGGATGGAGTACTTC	CASPTGMEYF
TRBV5-1	TRBD1	TRBJ2-2	.	TGCGCCAGCAGCTTGGCCGGGACAGGGAACACCGGGGAGCTGTTTTTT	CASSLAGTGNTGELFF
TRBV6-6	.	TRBJ2-4	.	TGTGCCACCTCGAGTAGGGGACTAGCCAAAAACATTCAGTACTTC	CATSSRGLAKNIQYF
TRBV6-5	.	TRBJ2-7	few	TGTGCCAGCAGTTACTCGATTTCCAGCTACGAGCAGTACTTC	CASSYSISSYEQYF
TRBV9	.	TRBJ2-2	.	TGTGCCAGCAGCGTAGAGGCAGGGCCTAACACCGGGGAGCTGTTTTTT	CASSVEAGPNTGELFF
TRBV2	TRBD2	TRBJ2-3	once	TGTGCCAGCCCCCGGGAGCGGGGGGGCCTGGATACGCAGTATTTT	CASPRERGGLDTQYF
TRBV2	TRBD1	TRBJ1-6	.	TGTGCCAGCAGTGACCCCCCGACAGGGGTCAATTCACCCCTCCACTTT	CASSDPPTGVNSPLHF
TRBV19	TRBD1	TRBJ2-7	.	TGTGCCACCGGACAGGGCAACGAGCAGTACTTC	CATGQGNEQYF
TRBV5-1	TRBD2	TRBJ2-1	.	TGCGCCAGCAGCTTGGCCGCGGGGGGCATTGGGGATGAGCAGTTCTTC	CASSLAAGGIGDEQFF
TRBV18	.	TRBJ1-1	.	TGTGCCAGCTCACCACCGAGGGTGGGGAACACTGAAGCTTTCTTT	CASSPPRVGNTEAFF